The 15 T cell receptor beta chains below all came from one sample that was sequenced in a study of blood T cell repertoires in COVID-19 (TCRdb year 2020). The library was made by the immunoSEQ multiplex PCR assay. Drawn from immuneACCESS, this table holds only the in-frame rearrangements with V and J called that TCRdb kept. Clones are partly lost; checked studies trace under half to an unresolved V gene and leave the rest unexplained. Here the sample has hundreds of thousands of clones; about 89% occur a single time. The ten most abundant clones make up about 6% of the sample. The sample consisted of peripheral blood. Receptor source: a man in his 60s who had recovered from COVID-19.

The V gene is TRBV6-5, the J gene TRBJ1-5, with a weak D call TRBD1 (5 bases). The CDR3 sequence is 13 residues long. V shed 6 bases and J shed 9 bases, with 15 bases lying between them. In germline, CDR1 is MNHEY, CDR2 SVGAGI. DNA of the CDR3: TGTGCCAGCAGCTACACGGAGGGGAGGCCCCAGCATTTT. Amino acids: CASSYTEGRPQHF.

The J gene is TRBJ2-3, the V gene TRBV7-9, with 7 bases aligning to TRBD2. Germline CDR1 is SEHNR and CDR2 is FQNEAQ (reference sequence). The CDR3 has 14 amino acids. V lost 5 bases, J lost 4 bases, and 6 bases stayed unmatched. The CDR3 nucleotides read TGTGCCAGCAGCCCGGGACTATCGGCAGATACGCAGTATTTT. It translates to CASSPGLSADTQYF.

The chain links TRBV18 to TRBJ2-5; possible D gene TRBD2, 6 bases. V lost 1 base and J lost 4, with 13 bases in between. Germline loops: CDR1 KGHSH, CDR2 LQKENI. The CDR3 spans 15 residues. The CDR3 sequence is CASSPLLTEGETQYF. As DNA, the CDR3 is TGTGCCAGCTCACCACTACTGACGGAGGGAGAGACCCAGTACTTC. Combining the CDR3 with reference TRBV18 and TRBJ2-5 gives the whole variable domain NAGVMQNPRHLVRRRGQEARLRCSPMKGHSHVYWYRQLPEEGLKFMVYLQKENIIDESGMPKERFSAEFPKEGPSILRIQQVVRGDSAAYFCASSPLLTEGETQYFGPGTRLLVL.

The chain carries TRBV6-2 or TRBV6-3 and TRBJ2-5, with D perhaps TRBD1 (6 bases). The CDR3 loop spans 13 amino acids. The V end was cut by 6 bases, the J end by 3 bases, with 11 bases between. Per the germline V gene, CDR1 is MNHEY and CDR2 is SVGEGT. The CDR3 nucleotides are TGTGCCAGCAGCCGGGACATCAAAGAGACCCAGTACTTC. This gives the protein CASSRDIKETQYF.

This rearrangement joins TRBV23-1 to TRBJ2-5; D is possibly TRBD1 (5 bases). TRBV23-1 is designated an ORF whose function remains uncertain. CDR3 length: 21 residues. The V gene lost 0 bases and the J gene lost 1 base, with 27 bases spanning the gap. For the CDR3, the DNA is TGCGCCAGCAGTCAATCTTTAGATCAAGAACAGAAGACAGTTATCCAAGAGACCCAGTACTTC. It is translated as CASSQSLDQEQKTVIQETQYF.

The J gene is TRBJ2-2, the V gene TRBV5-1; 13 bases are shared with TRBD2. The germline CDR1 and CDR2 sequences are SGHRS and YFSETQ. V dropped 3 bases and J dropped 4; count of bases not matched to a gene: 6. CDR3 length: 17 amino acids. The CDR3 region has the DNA TGCGCCAGCAGCTCCGGACTAGCGGGGGCCGTCACCGGGGAGCTGTTTTTT. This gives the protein CASSSGLAGAVTGELFF.

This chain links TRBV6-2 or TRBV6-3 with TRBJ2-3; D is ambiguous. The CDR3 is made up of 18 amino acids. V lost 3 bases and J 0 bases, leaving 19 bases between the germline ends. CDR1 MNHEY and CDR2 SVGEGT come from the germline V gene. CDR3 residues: CASSYLSWAQSSTDTQYF. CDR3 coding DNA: TGTGCCAGCAGTTATCTGAGTTGGGCGCAATCTAGCACAGATACGCAGTATTTT.

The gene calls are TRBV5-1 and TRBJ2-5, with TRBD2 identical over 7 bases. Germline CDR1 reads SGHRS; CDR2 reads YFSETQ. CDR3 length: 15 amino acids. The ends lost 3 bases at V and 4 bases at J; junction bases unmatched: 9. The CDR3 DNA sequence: TGCGCCAGCAGCTCAGACAGCGGGACTGTAGAGACCCAGTACTTC. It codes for CASSSDSGTVETQYF.

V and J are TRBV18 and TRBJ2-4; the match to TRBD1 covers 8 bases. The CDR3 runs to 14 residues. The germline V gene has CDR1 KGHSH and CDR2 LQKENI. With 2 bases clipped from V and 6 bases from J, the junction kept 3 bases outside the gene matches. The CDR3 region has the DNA TGTGCCAGCTCACCAGTCACAGGGGGAAACATTCAGTACTTC. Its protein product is CASSPVTGGNIQYF.

The CDR3 region is CASSADNNNEQFF. The CDR3 DNA sequence: TGCGCCAGCAGCGCGGACAATAACAATGAGCAGTTCTTC. The V call is TRBV5-1, the J call TRBJ2-1; a possible D gene is TRBD1 (5 bases). Germline V lookup: CDR1 SGHRS, CDR2 YFSETQ. Between the trimmed V and J ends, which lost 4 bases and 5 bases, there was a span of 10 bases. There are 13 residues in the CDR3. Looking up the rest from reference TRBV5-1 and TRBJ2-1 gives the full variable domain: KAGVTQTPRYLIKTRGQQVTLSCSPISGHRSVSWYQQTPGQGLQFLFEYFSETQRNKGNFPGRFSGRQFSNSRSEMNVSTLELGDSALYLCASSADNNNEQFFGPGTRLTVL.

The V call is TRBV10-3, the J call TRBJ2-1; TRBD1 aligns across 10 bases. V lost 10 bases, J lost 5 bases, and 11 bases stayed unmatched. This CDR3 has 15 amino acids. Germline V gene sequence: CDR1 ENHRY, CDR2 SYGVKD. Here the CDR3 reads CATKHWTGGNNEQFF. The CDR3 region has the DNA TGTGCCACTAAACACTGGACAGGGGGTAACAATGAGCAGTTCTTC.

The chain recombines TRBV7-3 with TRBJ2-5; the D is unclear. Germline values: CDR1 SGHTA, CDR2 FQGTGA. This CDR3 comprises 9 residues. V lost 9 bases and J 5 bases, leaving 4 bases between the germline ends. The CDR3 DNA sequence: TGTGCCAGAGAGGAGACCCAGTACTTC. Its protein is CAREETQYF.

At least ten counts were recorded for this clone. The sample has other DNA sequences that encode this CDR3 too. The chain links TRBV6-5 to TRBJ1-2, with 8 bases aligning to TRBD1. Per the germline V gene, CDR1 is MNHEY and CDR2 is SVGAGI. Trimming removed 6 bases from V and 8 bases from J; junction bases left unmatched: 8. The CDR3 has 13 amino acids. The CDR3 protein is CASRGTGGQGYTF. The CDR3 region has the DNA TGTGCCAGCAGAGGAACAGGGGGGCAGGGCTACACCTTC.

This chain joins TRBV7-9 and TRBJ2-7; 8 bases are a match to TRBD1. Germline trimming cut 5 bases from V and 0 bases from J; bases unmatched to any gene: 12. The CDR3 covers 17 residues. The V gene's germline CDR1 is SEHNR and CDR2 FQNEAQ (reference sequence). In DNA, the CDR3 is TGTGCCAGCAGCCAATACTCCGGGACAGGCAGCTCCTACGAGCAGTACTTC. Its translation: CASSQYSGTGSSYEQYF.

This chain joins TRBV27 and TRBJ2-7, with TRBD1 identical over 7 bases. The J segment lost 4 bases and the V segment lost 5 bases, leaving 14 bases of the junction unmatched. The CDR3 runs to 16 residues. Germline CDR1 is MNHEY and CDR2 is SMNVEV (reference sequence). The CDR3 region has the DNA TGTGCCAGCAGTGCCATACCGGACAGGCCGGGGTACGAGCAGTACTTC. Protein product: CASSAIPDRPGYEQYF.